These T cell receptor beta chains were read from a single sample in a study of blood T cell repertoires in COVID-19. The data were produced by immunoSEQ multiplex PCR, yet TCRdb's version contains in-frame clones alone and is incomplete. Among 100,000 to 150,000 clones listed, 80% to 85% were seen once. Source material: peripheral blood. Every receptor here comes from a man aged 55 to 70 with acute or convalescent COVID-19. Each CDR3 is given with its conserved first and last residue. A D gene is named only where the DNA matches it firmly. Clone size is not always given. Where it is, it says once, few, many or a class for expanded clones.

J gene: TRBJ1-1
clone size: .
D gene: .
V gene: TRBV29-1
CDR3 DNA: TGCAGCTATGTCAGGGGTTTAGGAACTGAAGCTTTCTTT
CDR3 protein: CSYVRGLGTEAFF

J gene: TRBJ1-2
clone size: .
D gene: TRBD1
V gene: TRBV10-3
CDR3 DNA: TGTGCCATCAGTGAGCCAACCCTCAGGGGGTCGGATGGCTACACCTTC
CDR3 protein: CAISEPTLRGSDGYTF

J gene: TRBJ2-3
clone size: .
D gene: .
V gene: TRBV4-1
CDR3 DNA: TGCGCCAGCAGCCAAGTCTTTAGGAGCAGCACAGATACGCAGTATTTT
CDR3 protein: CASSQVFRSSTDTQYF

J gene: TRBJ2-5
clone size: medium-sized
D gene: .
V gene: TRBV6-5
CDR3 DNA: TGTGCCAGCAGTTACGGGGGGACCCAAGAGACCCAGTACTTC
CDR3 protein: CASSYGGTQETQYF

J gene: TRBJ2-5
clone size: .
D gene: TRBD1
V gene: TRBV7-2
CDR3 DNA: TGTGCCAGCACTATCGGGACAGTAGGGACCCAGTACTTC
CDR3 protein: CASTIGTVGTQYF

J gene: TRBJ2-7
clone size: .
D gene: .
V gene: TRBV19
CDR3 DNA: TGTGCCAGTAGTAGGACAGAATCCTACGAGCAGTACTTC
CDR3 protein: CASSRTESYEQYF

J gene: TRBJ1-2
clone size: .
D gene: TRBD1
V gene: TRBV28
CDR3 DNA: TGTGCCAGCAGTACAGGGGCGTATGGCTACACCTTC
CDR3 protein: CASSTGAYGYTF

J gene: TRBJ2-1
clone size: .
D gene: TRBD1
V gene: TRBV5-1
CDR3 DNA: TGCGCCAGCAGTAGGGACAGCTCCTACAATGAGCAGTTCTTC
CDR3 protein: CASSRDSSYNEQFF

J gene: TRBJ1-6
clone size: .
D gene: .
V gene: TRBV3-1/TRBV3-2
CDR3 DNA: TGTGCCAGCAGCCAAGATGCGAGACAGCGCAATTCACCCCTCCACTTT
CDR3 protein: CASSQDARQRNSPLHF

J gene: TRBJ1-2
clone size: .
D gene: .
V gene: TRBV6-5
CDR3 DNA: TGTGCCAGCAGTTACGCGGGTTATGGCTACACCTTC
CDR3 protein: CASSYAGYGYTF

J gene: TRBJ2-1
clone size: .
D gene: .
V gene: TRBV5-8
CDR3 DNA: TGTGCCAGCAGCTATCCGGGGTCGGGAAATGAGCAGTTCTTC
CDR3 protein: CASSYPGSGNEQFF

J gene: TRBJ2-7
clone size: .
D gene: .
V gene: TRBV6-5
CDR3 DNA: TGTGCCAGCGCTTCCCCTGCAGGGTCCCCCTACGAGCAGTACTTC
CDR3 protein: CASASPAGSPYEQYF